The clone carrying this T cell receptor beta chain has ten or more counts. This sample stems from a study of T cells after posttransplantation cyclophosphamide. The repertoire was sequenced with immunoSEQ multiplex PCR; TCRdb's copy has only in-frame clones and lacks some. The specimen has 40,000 to 55,000 clones, none found just once. The clonotype originates from a man aged 40-49 years in good health, CMV-negative, and a related stem cell transplant donor. Sequencing used PBMCs.

As DNA, the CDR3 is TGTGCCAGCAGCGTCAGTTTAGGGAGTAGCGGGGGGCCCACAGATACGCAGTATTTT. Its translation: CASSVSLGSSGGPTDTQYF. The genes are TRBV9 and TRBJ2-3, with 10 bases lining up with TRBD2. Germline CDR1 SGDLS, CDR2 YYNGEE. There are 19 residues in the CDR3. V trimming: 2 bases; J trimming: 2 bases; junction bases outside the gene matches: 14.